A single sample is the source of the 6 T cell receptor beta chains below, sequenced in a study of T cells after yellow fever vaccination. TCRdb processed the 5' RACE reads anew with MiXCR; each CDR3 protein has one entry. Of some 350,000 distinct CDR3 sequences detected, around 6.4% appear once; the ten largest clones hold 15%. Sample: PBMCs, taken 5 days after the yellow fever booster vaccination. Receptors originate from a man aged 25 to 40 who received the YFV17D yellow fever vaccine.

This clonotype was picked up a small number of times. The gene calls are TRBV5-4 and TRBJ2-3; 7 bases are a match to TRBD2. Trimming removed 1 base from V and 4 bases from J; junction bases left unmatched: 6. The CDR3 length is 15 residues. The germline gives CDR1 SGHNT, CDR2 YYREEE (reference sequence). In DNA form, the CDR3 reads TGTGCCAGCAGCTTGCAGACAACTAGCGCAGATACGCAGTATTTT. Its protein is CASSLQTTSADTQYF.

This clonotype showed up just a few times. The gene calls are TRBV5-1 and TRBJ2-2, with D possibly being TRBD1 (6 bases). Germline CDR1 reads SGHRS; CDR2 reads YFSETQ. The CDR3 spans 16 residues. The germline V and J ends were trimmed by 0 bases and 4 bases, with 13 bases remaining between them. In DNA form, the CDR3 reads TGCGCCAGCAGCTTGGTGCCAGGGGACCTCACCGGGGAGCTGTTTTTT. Translating it yields CASSLVPGDLTGELFF. Full variable domain (remainder filled in from reference TRBV5-1 and TRBJ2-2): KAGVTQTPRYLIKTRGQQVTLSCSPISGHRSVSWYQQTPGQGLQFLFEYFSETQRNKGNFPGRFSGRQFSNSRSEMNVSTLELGDSALYLCASSLVPGDLTGELFFGEGSRLTVL.

This clonotype came up many times. V is TRBV9 and J is TRBJ2-4, with D possibly TRBD1 on 5 matching bases. The CDR3 runs to 14 residues. Trimming left V 4 bases short and J 3 bases short, with 11 bases between. Germline values: CDR1 SGDLS, CDR2 YYNGEE. The CDR3 here is CASSSSRVKNIQYF. For the CDR3, the DNA is TGTGCCAGCAGCTCCTCCAGGGTCAAAAACATTCAGTACTTC.

This clonotype was detected a few times. The V gene is TRBV7-9, the J gene TRBJ2-7; 13 bases line up with TRBD2. Germline lookup yields CDR1 SEHNR and CDR2 FQNEAQ (reference sequence). V was pared by 5 bases and J by 2 bases, with 9 bases of the junction left unmatched. CDR3 size: 17 residues. Here the CDR3 DNA reads TGTGCCAGCAGCATCGGACTAGCGGGAGCTTCTCCCTACGAGCAGTACTTC. It specifies CASSIGLAGASPYEQYF.

This clonotype appeared a few times. The chain couples TRBV20-1 to TRBJ1-5; possible D gene TRBD1, 5 bases. V was shortened by 1 base and J by 4 bases, with 11 bases between the two germline ends. The CDR3 length is 14 residues. Germline V gives CDR1 DFQATT, CDR2 SNEGSKA (reference sequence). Written as DNA, the CDR3 is TGCAGTGCTAGAGGCAGGGTTGGAAATCAGCCCCAGCATTTT. Its translation: CSARGRVGNQPQHF.

The chain is built from TRBV20-1 and TRBJ2-3; D possibly corresponds to TRBD1 (6 bases). Germline V gene lookup returns CDR1 DFQATT and CDR2 SNEGSKA (reference sequence). This CDR3 has 15 amino acids. V shed 0 bases and J shed 0 bases, with 10 bases lying between them. The CDR3 DNA reads TGCAGTGCTAGAGAAGGGACATCTAGCACAGATACGCAGTATTTT. Protein product: CSAREGTSSTDTQYF.